This T cell receptor beta chain was sequenced for a study of blood T cell repertoires in COVID-19. Overall study context: Acute and convalescent COVID-19 samples came from the United States, Italy and Spain.

In the original analysis: From reference gene primer amplification, estimates of nucleated cell counts were derived. Repertoires were generated with immunoSEQ multiplex PCR, while TCRdb's copy carries only in-frame clones and drops some. Clonal size and the V and J genes are those of that table, whereas D and trimming came from the DNA. The sample consists of roughly 250,000 clones, approximately 90% of them appearing once. The CDR3 extends over 19 amino acids. The V end was cut by 1 base, the J end by 1 base, with 20 bases between. Germline assignment: CDR1 LNHDA and CDR2 SQIVND (reference sequence).

This sequence originates from a human donor in a cohort exposed to, infected with or recovered from COVID-19 (not recorded which). The donor label of this sample is uncertain. The specimen was PBMCs or T cells enriched from blood (not recorded which). V usage is TRBV19 and J usage is TRBJ1-5; D unclear. The CDR3 DNA follows: TGTGCCAGTAGTATAGGTAAAGGCAGGCTCCCCCAAAGCAATCAGCCCCAGCATTTT. Translated: CASSIGKGRLPQSNQPQHF.